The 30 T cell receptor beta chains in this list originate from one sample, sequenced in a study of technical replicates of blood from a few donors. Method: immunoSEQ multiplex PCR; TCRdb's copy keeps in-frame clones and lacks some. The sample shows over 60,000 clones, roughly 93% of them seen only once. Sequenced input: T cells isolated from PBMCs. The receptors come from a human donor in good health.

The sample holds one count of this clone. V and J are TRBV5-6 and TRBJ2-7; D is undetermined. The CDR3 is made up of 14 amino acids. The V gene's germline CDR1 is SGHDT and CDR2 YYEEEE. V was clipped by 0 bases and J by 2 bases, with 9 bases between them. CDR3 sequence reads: CASSLGLPAYEQYF. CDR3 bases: TGTGCCAGCAGCTTGGGTCTACCCGCCTACGAGCAGTACTTC. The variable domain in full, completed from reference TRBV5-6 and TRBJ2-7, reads DAGVTQSPTHLIKTRGQQVTLRCSPKSGHDTVSWYQQALGQGPQFIFQYYEEEERQRGNFPDRFSGHQFPNYSSELNVNALLLGDSALYLCASSLGLPAYEQYFGPGTRLTVT.

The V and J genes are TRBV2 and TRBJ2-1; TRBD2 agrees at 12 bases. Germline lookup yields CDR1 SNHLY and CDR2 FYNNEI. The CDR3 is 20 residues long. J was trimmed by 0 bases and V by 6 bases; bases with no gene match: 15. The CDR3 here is CASRRLFLAGGPDSYNEQFF. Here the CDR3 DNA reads TGTGCCAGCAGACGATTGTTCCTAGCGGGAGGGCCAGACTCCTACAATGAGCAGTTCTTC.

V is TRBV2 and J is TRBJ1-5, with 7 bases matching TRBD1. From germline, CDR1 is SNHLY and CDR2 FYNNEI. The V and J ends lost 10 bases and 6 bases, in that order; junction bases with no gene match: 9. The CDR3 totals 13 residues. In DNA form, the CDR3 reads TGTGCCACCGGGACAGAGGCCATTCAGCCCCAGCATTTT. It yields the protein CATGTEAIQPQHF.

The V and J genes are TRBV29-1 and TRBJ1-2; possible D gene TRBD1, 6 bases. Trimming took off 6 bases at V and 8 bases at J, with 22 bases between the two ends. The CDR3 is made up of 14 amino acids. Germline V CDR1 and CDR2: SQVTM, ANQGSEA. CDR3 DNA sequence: TGCAGCGTGGAAACCTTCGTGGGGGCCGGGGGCTACACCTTC. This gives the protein CSVETFVGAGGYTF.

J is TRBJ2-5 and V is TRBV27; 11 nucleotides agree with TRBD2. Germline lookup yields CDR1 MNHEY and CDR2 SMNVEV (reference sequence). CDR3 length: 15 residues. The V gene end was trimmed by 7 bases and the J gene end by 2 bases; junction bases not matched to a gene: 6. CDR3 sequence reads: CASTKLAGVQETQYF. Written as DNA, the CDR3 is TGTGCCAGCACCAAACTAGCGGGGGTACAAGAGACCCAGTACTTC.

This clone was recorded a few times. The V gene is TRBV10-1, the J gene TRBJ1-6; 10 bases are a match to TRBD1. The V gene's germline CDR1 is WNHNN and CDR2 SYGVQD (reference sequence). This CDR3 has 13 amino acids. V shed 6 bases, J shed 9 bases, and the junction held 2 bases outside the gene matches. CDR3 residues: CASSGTGVSPLHF. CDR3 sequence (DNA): TGCGCCAGCAGCGGGACAGGGGTTTCACCCCTCCACTTT.

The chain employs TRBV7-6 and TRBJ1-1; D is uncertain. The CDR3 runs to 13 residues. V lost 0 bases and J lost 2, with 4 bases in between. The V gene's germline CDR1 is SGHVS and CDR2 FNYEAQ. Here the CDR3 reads CASSLALNTEAFF. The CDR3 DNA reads TGTGCCAGCAGCTTAGCCCTAAACACTGAAGCTTTCTTT.

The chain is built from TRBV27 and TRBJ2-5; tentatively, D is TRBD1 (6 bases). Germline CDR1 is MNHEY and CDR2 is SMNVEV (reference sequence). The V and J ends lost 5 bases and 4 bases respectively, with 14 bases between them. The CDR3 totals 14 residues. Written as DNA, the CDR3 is TGTGCCAGCAGTATGACAGGTTGGGGAGAGACCCAGTACTTC. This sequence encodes CASSMTGWGETQYF.

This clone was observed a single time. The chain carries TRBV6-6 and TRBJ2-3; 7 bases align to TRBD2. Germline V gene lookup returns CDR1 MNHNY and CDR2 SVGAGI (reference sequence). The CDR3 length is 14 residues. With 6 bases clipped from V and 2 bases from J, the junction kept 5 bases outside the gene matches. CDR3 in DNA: TGTGCCAGCAGGGCGACTAGCCTCACAGATACGCAGTATTTT. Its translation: CASRATSLTDTQYF.

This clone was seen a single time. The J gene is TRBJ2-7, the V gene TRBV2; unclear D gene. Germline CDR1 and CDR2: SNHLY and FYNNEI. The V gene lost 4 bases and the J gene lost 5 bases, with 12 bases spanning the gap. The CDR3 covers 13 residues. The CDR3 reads CASSVNSPHEQYF. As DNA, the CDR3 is TGTGCCAGCAGTGTAAATAGTCCCCACGAGCAGTACTTC.

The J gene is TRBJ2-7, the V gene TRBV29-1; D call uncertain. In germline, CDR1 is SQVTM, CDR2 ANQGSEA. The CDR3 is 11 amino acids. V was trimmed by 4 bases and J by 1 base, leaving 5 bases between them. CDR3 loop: CSVGQSYEQYF. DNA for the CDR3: TGCAGCGTTGGTCAGTCCTACGAGCAGTACTTC.

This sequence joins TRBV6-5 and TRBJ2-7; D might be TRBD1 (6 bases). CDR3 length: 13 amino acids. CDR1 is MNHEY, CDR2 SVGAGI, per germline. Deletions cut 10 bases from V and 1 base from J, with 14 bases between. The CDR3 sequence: CATQTGSSYEQYF. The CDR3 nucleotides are TGTGCCACCCAAACAGGGAGTTCCTACGAGCAGTACTTC.

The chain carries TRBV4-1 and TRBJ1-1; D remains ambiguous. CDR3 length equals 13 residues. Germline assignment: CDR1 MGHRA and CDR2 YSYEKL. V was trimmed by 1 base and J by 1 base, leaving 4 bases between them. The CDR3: CASSQGRNTEAFF. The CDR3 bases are TGCGCCAGCAGCCAAGGGAGGAACACTGAAGCTTTCTTT.

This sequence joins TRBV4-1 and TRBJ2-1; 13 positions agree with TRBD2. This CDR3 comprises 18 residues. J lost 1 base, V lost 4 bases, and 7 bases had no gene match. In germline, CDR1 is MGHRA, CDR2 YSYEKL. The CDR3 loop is CASSPKGLAGDSYNEQFF. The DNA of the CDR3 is TGCGCCAGCAGCCCCAAAGGACTAGCGGGAGATTCCTACAATGAGCAGTTCTTC.

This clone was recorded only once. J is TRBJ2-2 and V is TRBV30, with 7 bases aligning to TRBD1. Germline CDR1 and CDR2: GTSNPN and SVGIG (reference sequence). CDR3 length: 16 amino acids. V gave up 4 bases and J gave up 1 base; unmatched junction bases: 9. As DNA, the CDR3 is TGTGCCTGGAACCCAAGACAGGGCCTGAACACCGGGGAGCTGTTTTTT. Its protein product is CAWNPRQGLNTGELFF.

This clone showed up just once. The DNA of the CDR3 is TGTGCCCTACTCCGTCCCTTCGGCTACAATGAGCAGTTCTTC. This encodes CALLRPFGYNEQFF. This chain connects TRBV6-1 to TRBJ2-1; D remains unclear. Germline V gene data show CDR1 as MNHNS and CDR2 as SASEGT. V lost 11 bases to trimming and J lost 3 bases, with 17 bases between them. CDR3 length: 14 residues.

CDR3 residues: CASSETTTNEKLFF. The CDR3 DNA sequence: TGTGCCAGCAGTGAGACAACAACTAATGAAAAACTGTTTTTT. The chain is built from TRBV6-1 and TRBJ1-4; D call uncertain. V was trimmed by 3 bases and J by 0 bases, leaving 5 bases between them. There are 14 residues in the CDR3. Germline lookup yields CDR1 MNHNS and CDR2 SASEGT.

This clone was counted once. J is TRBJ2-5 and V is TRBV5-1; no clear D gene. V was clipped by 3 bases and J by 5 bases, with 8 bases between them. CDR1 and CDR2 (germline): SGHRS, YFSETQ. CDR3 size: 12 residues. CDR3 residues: CASSWVGETQYF. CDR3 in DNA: TGCGCCAGCAGCTGGGTGGGCGAGACCCAGTACTTC. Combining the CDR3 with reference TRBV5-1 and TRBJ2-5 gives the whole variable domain KAGVTQTPRYLIKTRGQQVTLSCSPISGHRSVSWYQQTPGQGLQFLFEYFSETQRNKGNFPGRFSGRQFSNSRSEMNVSTLELGDSALYLCASSWVGETQYFGPGTRLLVL.

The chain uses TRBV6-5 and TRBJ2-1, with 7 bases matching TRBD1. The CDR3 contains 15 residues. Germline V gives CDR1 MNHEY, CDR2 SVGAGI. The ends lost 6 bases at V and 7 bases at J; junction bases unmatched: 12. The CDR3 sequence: CASSYLGQVANEQFF. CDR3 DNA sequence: TGTGCCAGCAGCTACCTCGGACAGGTGGCTAATGAGCAGTTCTTC.

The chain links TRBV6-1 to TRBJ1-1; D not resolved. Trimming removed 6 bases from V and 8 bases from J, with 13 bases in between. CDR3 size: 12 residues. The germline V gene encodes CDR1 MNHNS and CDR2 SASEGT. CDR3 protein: CASRIQPTEAFF. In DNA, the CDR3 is TGTGCCAGCAGGATACAGCCGACCGAAGCTTTCTTT.

CDR3 nucleotide sequence: TGTGCCAGCTCACCACTTAGTTCTGATACGCAGTATTTT. Its protein is CASSPLSSDTQYF. The V gene is TRBV18, the J gene TRBJ2-3, with D uncertain. CDR3 length: 13 amino acids. Between the trimmed V and J ends, which lost 1 base and 6 bases, there was a span of 8 bases. Germline CDR1 is KGHSH and CDR2 is LQKENI. The complete variable domain, with remaining parts taken from reference TRBV18 and TRBJ2-3, reads NAGVMQNPRHLVRRRGQEARLRCSPMKGHSHVYWYRQLPEEGLKFMVYLQKENIIDESGMPKERFSAEFPKEGPSILRIQQVVRGDSAAYFCASSPLSSDTQYFGPGTRLTVL.

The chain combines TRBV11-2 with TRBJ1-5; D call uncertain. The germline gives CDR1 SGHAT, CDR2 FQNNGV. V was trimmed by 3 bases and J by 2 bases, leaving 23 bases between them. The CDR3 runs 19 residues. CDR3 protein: CASSFTSRPAERGNQPQHF. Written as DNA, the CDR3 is TGTGCCAGCAGCTTTACGTCCCGTCCCGCGGAGAGAGGCAATCAGCCCCAGCATTTT.

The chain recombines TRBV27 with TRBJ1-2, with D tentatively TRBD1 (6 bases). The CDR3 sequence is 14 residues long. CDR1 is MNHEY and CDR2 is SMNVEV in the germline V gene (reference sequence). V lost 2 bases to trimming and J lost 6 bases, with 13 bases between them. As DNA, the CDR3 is TGTGCCAGCAGTTTAGCCTCAGGGGCTAATGGCTACACCTTC. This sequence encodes CASSLASGANGYTF.

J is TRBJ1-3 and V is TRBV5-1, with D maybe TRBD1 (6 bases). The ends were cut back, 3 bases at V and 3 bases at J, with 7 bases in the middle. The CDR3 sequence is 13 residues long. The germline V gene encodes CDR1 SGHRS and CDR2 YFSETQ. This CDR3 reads CASSSDSGNTIYF. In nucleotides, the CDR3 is TGCGCCAGCAGCTCGGACAGTGGAAACACCATATATTTT. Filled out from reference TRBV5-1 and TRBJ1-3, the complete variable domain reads KAGVTQTPRYLIKTRGQQVTLSCSPISGHRSVSWYQQTPGQGLQFLFEYFSETQRNKGNFPGRFSGRQFSNSRSEMNVSTLELGDSALYLCASSSDSGNTIYFGEGSWLTVV.

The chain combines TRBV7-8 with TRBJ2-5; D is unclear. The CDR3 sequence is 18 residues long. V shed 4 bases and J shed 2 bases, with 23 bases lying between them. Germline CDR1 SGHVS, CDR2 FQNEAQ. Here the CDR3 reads CASSSSVVEPTIQETQYF. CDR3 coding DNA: TGTGCCAGCAGCTCCTCAGTGGTCGAACCCACGATACAAGAGACCCAGTACTTC. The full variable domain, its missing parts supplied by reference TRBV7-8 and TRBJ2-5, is GAGVSQSPRYKVAKRGQDVALRCDPISGHVSLFWYQQALGQGPEFLTYFQNEAQLDKSGLPSDRFFAERPEGSVSTLKIQRTQQEDSAVYLCASSSSVVEPTIQETQYFGPGTRLLVL.

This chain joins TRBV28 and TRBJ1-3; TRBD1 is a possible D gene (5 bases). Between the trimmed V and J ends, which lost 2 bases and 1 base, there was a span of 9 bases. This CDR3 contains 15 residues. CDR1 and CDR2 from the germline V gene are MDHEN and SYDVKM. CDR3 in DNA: TGTGCCAGCAGTTTACAGGGTTCTTCTGGAAACACCATATATTTT. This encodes CASSLQGSSGNTIYF.

The CDR3 loop reads CASSDTSGGSYGYTF. The CDR3 bases are TGTGCCAGCAGTGACACATCAGGGGGTAGCTATGGCTACACCTTC. The rearrangement uses TRBV6-6 and TRBJ1-2, with 7 bases matching TRBD1. In germline, CDR1 is MNHNY, CDR2 SVGAGI (reference sequence). The CDR3 runs 15 residues. V dropped 5 bases and J dropped 4; count of bases not matched to a gene: 10.

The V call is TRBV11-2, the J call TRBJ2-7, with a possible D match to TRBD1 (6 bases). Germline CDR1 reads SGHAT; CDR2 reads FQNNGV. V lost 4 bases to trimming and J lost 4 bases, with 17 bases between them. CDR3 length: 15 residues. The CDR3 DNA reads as TGTGCCAGCAGCTCTCTAAGGGACACTTATTACGAGCAGTACTTC. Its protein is CASSSLRDTYYEQYF.

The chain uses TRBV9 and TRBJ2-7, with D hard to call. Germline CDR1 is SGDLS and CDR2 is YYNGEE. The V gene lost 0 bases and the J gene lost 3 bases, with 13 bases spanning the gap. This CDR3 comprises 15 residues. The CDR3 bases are TGTGCCAGCAGCGTAGCCGAAAAAAAGAGCTACGAGCAGTACTTC. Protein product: CASSVAEKKSYEQYF.

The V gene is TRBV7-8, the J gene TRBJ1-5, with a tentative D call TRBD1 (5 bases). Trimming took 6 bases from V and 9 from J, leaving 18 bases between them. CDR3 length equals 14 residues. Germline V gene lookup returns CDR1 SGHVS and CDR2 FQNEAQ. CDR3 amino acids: CASSFTGELAPQHF. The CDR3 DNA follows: TGTGCCAGCAGTTTCACAGGTGAGCTGGCGCCCCAGCATTTT.